Given below is one T cell receptor beta chain in context. This record belongs to a study of cytomegalovirus exposure and HLA in healthy donors. With 60 Vbeta and 13 Jbeta primers, the PCR was carried out. Assay: immunoSEQ multiplex PCR; the TCRdb copy retains only in-frame clones and omits some. Among about 140,000 clones, approximately 73% were seen once, and the ten largest hold approximately 14%. The specimen sequenced was PBMCs. The sequence was collected from a human donor in good health.

DNA of the CDR3: TGTGCCAGCAGCGTCCGGTCCTCGTCGCACGAGCAGTACTTC. Its protein is CASSVRSSSHEQYF. This sequence joins TRBV7-2 and TRBJ2-7; no clear D. Between the trimmed V and J ends, which lost 5 bases and 5 bases, there was a span of 16 bases. The length of the CDR3 is 14 residues. CDR1 and CDR2 (germline): SGHTA, FQGNSA. The entire variable domain, with the rest obtained from reference TRBV7-2 and TRBJ2-7, is as follows: GAGVSQSPSNKVTEKGKDVELRCDPISGHTALYWYRQSLGQGLEFLIYFQGNSAPDKSGLPSDRFSAERTGGSVSTLTIQRTQQEDSAVYLCASSVRSSSHEQYFGPGTRLTVT.